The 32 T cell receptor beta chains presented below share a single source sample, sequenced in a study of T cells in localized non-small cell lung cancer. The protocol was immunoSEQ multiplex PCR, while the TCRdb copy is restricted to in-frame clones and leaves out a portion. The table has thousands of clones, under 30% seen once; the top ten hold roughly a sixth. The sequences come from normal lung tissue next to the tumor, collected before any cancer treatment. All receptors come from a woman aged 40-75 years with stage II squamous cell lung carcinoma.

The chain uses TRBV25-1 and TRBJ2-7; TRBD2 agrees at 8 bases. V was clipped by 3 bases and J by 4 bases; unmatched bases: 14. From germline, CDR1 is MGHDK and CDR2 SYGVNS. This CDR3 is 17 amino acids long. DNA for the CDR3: TGTGCCAGCAGTGAGCCTCCCAGCGGGAGAGGAGAGTACGAGCAGTACTTC. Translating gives CASSEPPSGRGEYEQYF.

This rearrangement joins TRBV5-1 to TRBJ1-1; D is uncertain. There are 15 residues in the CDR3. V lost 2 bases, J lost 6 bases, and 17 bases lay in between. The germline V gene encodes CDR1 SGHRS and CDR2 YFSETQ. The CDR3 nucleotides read TGCGCCAGCAGCTTCATTAAGGGATCGGCCCCTGAAGCTTTCTTT. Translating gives CASSFIKGSAPEAFF.

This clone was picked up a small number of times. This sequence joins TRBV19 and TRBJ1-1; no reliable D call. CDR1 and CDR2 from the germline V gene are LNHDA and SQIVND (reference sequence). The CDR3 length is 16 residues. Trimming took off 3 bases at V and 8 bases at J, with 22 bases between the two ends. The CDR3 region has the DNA TGTGCCAGTAGTATCGGGTATGTTAGCCCCCCCGAGGAAGCTTTCTTT. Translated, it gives CASSIGYVSPPEEAFF.

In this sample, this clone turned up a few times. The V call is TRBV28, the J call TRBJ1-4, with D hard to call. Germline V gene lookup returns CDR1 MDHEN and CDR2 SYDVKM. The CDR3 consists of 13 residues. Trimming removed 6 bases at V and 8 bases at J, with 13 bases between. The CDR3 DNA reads TGTGCCAGCAGCCCTTCTGCGAGGGAAAAACTGTTTTTT. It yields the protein CASSPSAREKLFF.

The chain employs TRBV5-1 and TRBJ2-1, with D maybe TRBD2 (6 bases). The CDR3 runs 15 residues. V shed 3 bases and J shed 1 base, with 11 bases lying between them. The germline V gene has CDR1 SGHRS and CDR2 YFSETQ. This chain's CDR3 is CASSWGDFSYNEQFF. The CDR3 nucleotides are TGCGCCAGCAGCTGGGGGGACTTTTCCTACAATGAGCAGTTCTTC.

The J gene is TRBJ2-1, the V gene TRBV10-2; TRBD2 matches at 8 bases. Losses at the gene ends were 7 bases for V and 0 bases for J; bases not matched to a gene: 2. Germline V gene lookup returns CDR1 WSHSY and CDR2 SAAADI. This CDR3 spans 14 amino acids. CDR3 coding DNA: TGCGCCAGCAAAGGGACTAGCTCCTACAATGAGCAGTTCTTC. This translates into CASKGTSSYNEQFF.

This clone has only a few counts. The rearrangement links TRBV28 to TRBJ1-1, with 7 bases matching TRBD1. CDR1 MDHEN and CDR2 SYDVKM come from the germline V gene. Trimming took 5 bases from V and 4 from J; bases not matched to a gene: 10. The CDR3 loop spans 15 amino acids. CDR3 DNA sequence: TGTGCCAGCAGTCCCCCCCAGGGGGGGGGCACTGAAGCTTTCTTT. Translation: CASSPPQGGGTEAFF.

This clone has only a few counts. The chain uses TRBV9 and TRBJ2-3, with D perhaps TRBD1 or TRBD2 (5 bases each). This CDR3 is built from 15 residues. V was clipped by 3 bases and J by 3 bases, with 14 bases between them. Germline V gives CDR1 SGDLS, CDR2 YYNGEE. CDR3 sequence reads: CASSAPSTGTDTQYF. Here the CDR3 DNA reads TGTGCCAGCAGCGCTCCTAGCACAGGAACAGATACGCAGTATTTT. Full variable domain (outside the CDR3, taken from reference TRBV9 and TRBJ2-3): DSGVTQTPKHLITATGQRVTLRCSPRSGDLSVYWYQQSLDQGLQFLIQYYNGEERAKGNILERFSAQQFPDLHSELNLSSLELGDSALYFCASSAPSTGTDTQYFGPGTRLTVL.

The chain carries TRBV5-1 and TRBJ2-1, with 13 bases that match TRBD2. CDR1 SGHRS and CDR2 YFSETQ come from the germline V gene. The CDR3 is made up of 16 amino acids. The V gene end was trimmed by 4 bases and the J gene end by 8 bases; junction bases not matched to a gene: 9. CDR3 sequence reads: CASSTGLAGPTDEQFF. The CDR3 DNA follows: TGCGCCAGCAGCACGGGACTAGCGGGACCAACGGATGAGCAGTTCTTC.

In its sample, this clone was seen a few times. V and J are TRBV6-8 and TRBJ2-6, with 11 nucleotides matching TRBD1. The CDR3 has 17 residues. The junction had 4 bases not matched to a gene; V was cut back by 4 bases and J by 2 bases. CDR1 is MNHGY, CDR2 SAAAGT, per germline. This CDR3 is CASSFRTGGAGANVLTF. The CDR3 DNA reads TGTGCCAGCAGTTTCCGGACAGGGGGCGCTGGGGCCAACGTCCTGACTTTC.

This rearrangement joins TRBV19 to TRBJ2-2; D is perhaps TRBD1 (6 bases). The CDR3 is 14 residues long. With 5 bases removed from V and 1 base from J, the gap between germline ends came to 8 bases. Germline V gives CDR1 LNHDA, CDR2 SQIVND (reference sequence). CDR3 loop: CASSWTENTGELFF. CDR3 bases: TGTGCCAGTAGTTGGACAGAGAACACCGGGGAGCTGTTTTTT. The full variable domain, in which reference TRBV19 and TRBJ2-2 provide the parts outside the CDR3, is DGGITQSPKYLFRKEGQNVTLSCEQNLNHDAMYWYRQDPGQGLRLIYYSQIVNDFQKGDIAEGYSVSREKKESFPLTVTSAQKNPTAFYLCASSWTENTGELFFGEGSRLTVL.

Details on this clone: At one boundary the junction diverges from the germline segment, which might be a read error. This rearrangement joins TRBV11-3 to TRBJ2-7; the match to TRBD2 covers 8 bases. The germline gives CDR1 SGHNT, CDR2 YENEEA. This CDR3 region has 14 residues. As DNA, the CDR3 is TGTGCCAGCAGCTCCCCGCCCCCTAAGCGGGAGATGGAGTTC. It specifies CASSSPPPKREMEF. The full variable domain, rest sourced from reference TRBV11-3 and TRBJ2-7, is EAGVVQSPRYKIIEKKQPVAFWCNPISGHNTLYWYLQNLGQGPELLIRYENEEAVDDSQLPKDRFSAERLKGVDSTLKIQPAELGDSAVYLCASSSPPPKREMEFGPGTRLTVT.

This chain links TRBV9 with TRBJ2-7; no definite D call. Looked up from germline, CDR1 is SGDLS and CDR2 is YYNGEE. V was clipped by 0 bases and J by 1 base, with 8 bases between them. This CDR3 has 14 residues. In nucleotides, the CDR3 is TGTGCCAGCAGCGTAGGCCCGCCGTCCTACGAGCAGTACTTC. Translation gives CASSVGPPSYEQYF.

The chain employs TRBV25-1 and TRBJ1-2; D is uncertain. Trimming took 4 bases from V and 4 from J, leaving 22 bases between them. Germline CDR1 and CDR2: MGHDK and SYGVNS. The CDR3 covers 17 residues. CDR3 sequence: CASSAIGKLGKTYGYTF. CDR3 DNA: TGTGCCAGCAGTGCGATAGGAAAACTGGGAAAGACCTATGGCTACACCTTC.

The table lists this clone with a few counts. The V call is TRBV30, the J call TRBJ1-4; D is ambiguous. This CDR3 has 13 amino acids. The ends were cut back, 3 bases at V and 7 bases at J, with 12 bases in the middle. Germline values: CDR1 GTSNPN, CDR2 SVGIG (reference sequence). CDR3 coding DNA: TGTGCCTGGAGGATCGGAGGGAGTGAAAAACTGTTTTTT. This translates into CAWRIGGSEKLFF.

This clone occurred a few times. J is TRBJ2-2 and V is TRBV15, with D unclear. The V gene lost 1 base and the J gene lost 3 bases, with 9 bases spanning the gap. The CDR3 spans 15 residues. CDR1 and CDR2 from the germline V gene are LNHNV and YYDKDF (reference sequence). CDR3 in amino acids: CATSRVGGHTGELFF. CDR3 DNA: TGTGCCACCAGCAGAGTAGGCGGACACACCGGGGAGCTGTTTTTT.

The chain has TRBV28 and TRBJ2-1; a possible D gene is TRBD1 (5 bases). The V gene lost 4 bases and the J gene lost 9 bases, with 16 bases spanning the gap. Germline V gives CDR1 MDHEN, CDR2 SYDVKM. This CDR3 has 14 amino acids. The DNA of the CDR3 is TGTGCCAGCAGTTCGCCAACAGGATTAGGTGAGCAGTTCTTC. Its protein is CASSSPTGLGEQFF.

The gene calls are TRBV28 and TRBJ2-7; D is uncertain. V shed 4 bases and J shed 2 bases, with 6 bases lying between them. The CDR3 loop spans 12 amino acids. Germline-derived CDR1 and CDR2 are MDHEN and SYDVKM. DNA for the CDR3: TGTGCCAGCAGTTCCGACACCTACGAGCAGTACTTC. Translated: CASSSDTYEQYF.

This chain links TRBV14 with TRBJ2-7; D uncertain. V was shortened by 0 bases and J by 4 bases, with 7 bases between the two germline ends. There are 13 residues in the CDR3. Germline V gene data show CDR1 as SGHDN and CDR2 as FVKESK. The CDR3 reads CASSQETIYEQYF. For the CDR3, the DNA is TGTGCCAGCAGCCAAGAAACAATATACGAGCAGTACTTC.

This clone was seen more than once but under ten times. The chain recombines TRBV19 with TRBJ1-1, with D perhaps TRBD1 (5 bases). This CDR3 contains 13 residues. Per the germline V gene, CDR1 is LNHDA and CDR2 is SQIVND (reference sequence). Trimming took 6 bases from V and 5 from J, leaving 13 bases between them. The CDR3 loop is CASSQARQTEAFF. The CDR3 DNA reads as TGTGCCAGTAGCCAGGCAAGACAGACTGAAGCTTTCTTT.

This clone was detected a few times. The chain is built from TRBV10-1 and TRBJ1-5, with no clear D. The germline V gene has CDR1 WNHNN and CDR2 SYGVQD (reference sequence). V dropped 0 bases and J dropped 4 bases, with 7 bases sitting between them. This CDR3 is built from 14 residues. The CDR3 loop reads CASSESGENQPQHF. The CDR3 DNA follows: TGCGCCAGCAGTGAGTCTGGGGAGAATCAGCCCCAGCATTTT.

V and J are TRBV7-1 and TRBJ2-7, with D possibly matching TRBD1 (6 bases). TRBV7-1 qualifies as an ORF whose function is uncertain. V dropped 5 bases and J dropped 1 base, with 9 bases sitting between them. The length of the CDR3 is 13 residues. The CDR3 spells CASSAGTSYEQYF. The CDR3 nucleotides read TGTGCCAGCAGCGCCGGGACATCCTACGAGCAGTACTTC.

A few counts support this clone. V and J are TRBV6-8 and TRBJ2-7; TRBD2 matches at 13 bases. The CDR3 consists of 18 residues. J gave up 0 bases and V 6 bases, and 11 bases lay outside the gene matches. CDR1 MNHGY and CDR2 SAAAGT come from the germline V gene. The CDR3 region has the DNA TGTGCCAGCAGGGGGGGACTAGCGGGGCATGTTAGCTCCTACGAGCAGTACTTC. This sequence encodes CASRGGLAGHVSSYEQYF.

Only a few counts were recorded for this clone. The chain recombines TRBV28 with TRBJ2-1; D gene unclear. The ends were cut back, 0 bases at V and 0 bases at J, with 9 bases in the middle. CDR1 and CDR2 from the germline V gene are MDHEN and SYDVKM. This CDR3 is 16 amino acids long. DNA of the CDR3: TGTGCCAGCAGTTTATGGGGTCAGAGCTCCTACAATGAGCAGTTCTTC. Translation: CASSLWGQSSYNEQFF.

This CDR3 is CASSLDGTTTEQFF. The CDR3 coding sequence is TGTGCCAGCAGCTTAGACGGGACAACTACAGAGCAGTTCTTC. The V gene is TRBV7-7, the J gene TRBJ2-1; D may be TRBD1 (6 bases). Germline CDR1 and CDR2: SSHAT and FNYEAQ (reference sequence). V was pared by 1 base and J by 10 bases, with 14 bases between. The CDR3 sequence is 14 residues long.

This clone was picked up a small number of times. The CDR3: CASSLSAERGDTQYF. The DNA of the CDR3 is TGTGCCAGCAGCTTAAGCGCGGAGAGGGGAGATACGCAGTATTTT. The genes are TRBV9 and TRBJ2-3; the D gene could be TRBD1 or TRBD2 (5 bases each). Germline V gives CDR1 SGDLS, CDR2 YYNGEE. V dropped 4 bases and J dropped 5 bases, with 17 bases sitting between them. This CDR3 has 15 residues. The full variable domain, with the rest looked up from reference TRBV9 and TRBJ2-3, is DSGVTQTPKHLITATGQRVTLRCSPRSGDLSVYWYQQSLDQGLQFLIQYYNGEERAKGNILERFSAQQFPDLHSELNLSSLELGDSALYFCASSLSAERGDTQYFGPGTRLTVL.

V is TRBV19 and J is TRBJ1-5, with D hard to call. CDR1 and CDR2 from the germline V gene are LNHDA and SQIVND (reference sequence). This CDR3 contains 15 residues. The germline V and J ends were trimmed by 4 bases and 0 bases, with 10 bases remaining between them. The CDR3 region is CASSKNGDSNQPQHF. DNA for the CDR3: TGTGCCAGTAGTAAGAACGGTGATAGCAATCAGCCCCAGCATTTT.

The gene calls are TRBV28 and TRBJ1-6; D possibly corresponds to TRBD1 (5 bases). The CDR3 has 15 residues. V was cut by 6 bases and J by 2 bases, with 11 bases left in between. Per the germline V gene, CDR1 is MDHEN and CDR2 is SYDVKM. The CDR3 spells CASSPRGTYNSPLHF. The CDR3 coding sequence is TGTGCCAGCAGCCCTCGGGGGACCTATAATTCACCCCTCCACTTT.

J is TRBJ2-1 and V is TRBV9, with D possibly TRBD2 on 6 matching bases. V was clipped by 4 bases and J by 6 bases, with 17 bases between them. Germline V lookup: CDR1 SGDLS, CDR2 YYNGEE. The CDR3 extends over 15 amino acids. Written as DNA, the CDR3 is TGTGCCAGCAGCTCAGGGACTCTAGGACGCAATGAGCAGTTCTTC. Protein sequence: CASSSGTLGRNEQFF. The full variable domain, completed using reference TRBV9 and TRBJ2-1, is DSGVTQTPKHLITATGQRVTLRCSPRSGDLSVYWYQQSLDQGLQFLIQYYNGEERAKGNILERFSAQQFPDLHSELNLSSLELGDSALYFCASSSGTLGRNEQFFGPGTRLTVL.

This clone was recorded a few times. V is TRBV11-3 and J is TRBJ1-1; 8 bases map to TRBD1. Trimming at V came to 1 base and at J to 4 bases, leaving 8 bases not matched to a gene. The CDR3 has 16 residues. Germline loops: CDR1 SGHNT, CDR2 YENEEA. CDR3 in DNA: TGTGCCAGCAGCTTAGTCCCTGACAGGGGAGGCACTGAAGCTTTCTTT. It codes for CASSLVPDRGGTEAFF.

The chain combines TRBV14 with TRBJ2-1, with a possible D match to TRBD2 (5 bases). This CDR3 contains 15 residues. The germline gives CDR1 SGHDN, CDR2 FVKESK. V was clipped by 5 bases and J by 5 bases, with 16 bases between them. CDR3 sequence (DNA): TGTGCCAGCAGCGGTCAAGGACTGGGAAACAATGAGCAGTTCTTC. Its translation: CASSGQGLGNNEQFF.

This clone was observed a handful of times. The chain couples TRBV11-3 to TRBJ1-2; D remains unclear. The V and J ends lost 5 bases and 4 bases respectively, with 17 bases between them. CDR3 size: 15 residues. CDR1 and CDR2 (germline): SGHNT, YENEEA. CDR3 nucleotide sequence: TGTGCCAGCAGCCCTGGAGGCGAAGGCGGCTATGGCTACACCTTC. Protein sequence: CASSPGGEGGYGYTF.